These T cell receptor beta chains were read from a single sample in a study of blood T cell repertoires in COVID-19. TCRdb keeps only in-frame clones here, not all; method: immunoSEQ multiplex PCR. Of approximately 290,000 clones listed, 75% to 90% were seen once; the top ten hold 3.5% to 4.5%. Specimen: PBMCs or T cells enriched from blood (not recorded which). These receptors came from a woman in her twenties or thirties who had recovered from COVID-19. Each CDR3 is given with its conserved first and last residue. The order of the fields is D gene, J gene, clone size, V gene, CDR3 protein, CDR3 DNA. The D gene is left open where the match is weak. Size tells how often a clone was seen (once, few, many) or the class of an expanded clone, and some rows leave it out.

d_gene: -; j_gene: TRBJ2-7; abundance: -; v_gene: TRBV4-2; CDR3aa: CASSQGLVNYEQYF; CDR3nt: TGTGCCAGCAGCCAGGGGCTCGTGAACTACGAGCAGTACTTC
d_gene: -; j_gene: TRBJ2-5; abundance: -; v_gene: TRBV24-1; CDR3aa: CATSENRLGGEETQYF; CDR3nt: TGTGCCACCAGTGAAAATCGGCTAGGGGGGGAAGAGACCCAGTACTTC
d_gene: -; j_gene: TRBJ1-2; abundance: -; v_gene: TRBV12-3/TRBV12-4; CDR3aa: CASSLRTTYGYTF; CDR3nt: TGTGCCAGCAGTTTAAGGACAACGTATGGCTACACCTTC
d_gene: -; j_gene: TRBJ2-3; abundance: -; v_gene: TRBV27; CDR3aa: CASSFSRGTDTQYF; CDR3nt: TGTGCCAGCAGTTTTAGCAGGGGCACAGATACGCAGTATTTT
d_gene: TRBD1; j_gene: TRBJ2-3; abundance: once; v_gene: TRBV25-1; CDR3aa: CASSEQGESDTQYF; CDR3nt: TGTGCCAGCAGTGAGCAGGGGGAGTCAGATACGCAGTATTTT
d_gene: -; j_gene: TRBJ1-1; abundance: -; v_gene: TRBV27; CDR3aa: CASSSLRTSWHTEAFF; CDR3nt: TGTGCCAGCAGTTCGCTTCGGACTTCATGGCACACTGAAGCTTTCTTT
d_gene: -; j_gene: TRBJ2-1; abundance: -; v_gene: TRBV5-1; CDR3aa: CASSAGSEAMNEQFF; CDR3nt: TGCGCCAGCAGCGCGGGGTCTGAGGCCATGAATGAGCAGTTCTTC
d_gene: TRBD2; j_gene: TRBJ2-3; abundance: -; v_gene: TRBV7-2; CDR3aa: CASSIGWTRTDTQYF; CDR3nt: TGTGCCAGCAGCATTGGCTGGACTAGAACAGATACGCAGTATTTT
d_gene: -; j_gene: TRBJ2-7; abundance: -; v_gene: TRBV28; CDR3aa: CASSPSERLSYEQYF; CDR3nt: TGTGCCAGCAGCCCCAGTGAGCGGTTATCCTACGAGCAGTACTTC
d_gene: -; j_gene: TRBJ2-3; abundance: -; v_gene: TRBV10-3; CDR3aa: CAISEWAGSSTDTQYF; CDR3nt: TGTGCCATCAGTGAGTGGGCGGGGTCTAGCACAGATACGCAGTATTTT
d_gene: -; j_gene: TRBJ2-3; abundance: -; v_gene: TRBV9; CDR3aa: CASSLRGDRNTDTQYF; CDR3nt: TGTGCCAGCAGCCTGAGGGGGGACAGAAACACAGATACGCAGTATTTT
d_gene: TRBD1; j_gene: TRBJ1-3; abundance: -; v_gene: TRBV11-3; CDR3aa: CASSPGGSGNTIYF; CDR3nt: TGTGCCAGCAGCCCAGGGGGCTCTGGAAACACCATATATTTT
d_gene: -; j_gene: TRBJ1-1; abundance: -; v_gene: TRBV29-1; CDR3aa: CSVDRAIMNTEAFF; CDR3nt: TGCAGCGTTGACAGGGCGATCATGAACACTGAAGCTTTCTTT
d_gene: -; j_gene: TRBJ2-7; abundance: -; v_gene: TRBV29-1; CDR3aa: CSVLGREYEQYF; CDR3nt: TGCAGCGTACTAGGGAGAGAATACGAGCAGTACTTC
d_gene: TRBD2; j_gene: TRBJ2-3; abundance: -; v_gene: TRBV30; CDR3aa: CAWSGTSGGIEDTQYF; CDR3nt: TGTGCCTGGAGCGGAACTAGCGGGGGCATCGAAGATACGCAGTATTTT
d_gene: TRBD2; j_gene: TRBJ2-5; abundance: -; v_gene: TRBV28; CDR3aa: CASSSSGTSRETQYF; CDR3nt: TGTGCCAGCAGCTCCTCTGGGACTAGTCGCGAGACCCAGTACTTC
d_gene: TRBD1; j_gene: TRBJ2-3; abundance: once; v_gene: TRBV2; CDR3aa: CASRKQGAPTDTQYF; CDR3nt: TGTGCCAGCAGAAAACAGGGGGCGCCCACAGATACGCAGTATTTT
d_gene: -; j_gene: TRBJ2-3; abundance: -; v_gene: TRBV9; CDR3aa: CASSVSGFSTDTQYF; CDR3nt: TGTGCCAGCAGCGTTAGCGGATTTAGCACAGATACGCAGTATTTT
d_gene: TRBD1; j_gene: TRBJ1-1; abundance: once; v_gene: TRBV6-5; CDR3aa: CALRQTGGTEAFF; CDR3nt: TGTGCCCTACGCCAGACAGGGGGCACTGAAGCTTTCTTT
d_gene: TRBD1; j_gene: TRBJ1-4; abundance: -; v_gene: TRBV2; CDR3aa: CASSEGDRAEKLFF; CDR3nt: TGTGCCAGCAGTGAGGGGGACAGAGCTGAAAAACTGTTTTTT
d_gene: TRBD1; j_gene: TRBJ2-5; abundance: -; v_gene: TRBV5-1; CDR3aa: CASSLQGDQETQYF; CDR3nt: TGCGCCAGCAGCTTACAGGGGGACCAAGAGACCCAGTACTTC
d_gene: -; j_gene: TRBJ1-5; abundance: -; v_gene: TRBV5-1; CDR3aa: CASSLTGLEPQHF; CDR3nt: TGCGCCAGCAGCCTAACAGGGTTGGAGCCCCAGCATTTT
d_gene: -; j_gene: TRBJ1-1; abundance: -; v_gene: TRBV24-1; CDR3aa: CATSVTGGTEAFF; CDR3nt: TGTGCCACCAGTGTAACGGGGGGTACTGAAGCTTTCTTT
d_gene: -; j_gene: TRBJ1-2; abundance: -; v_gene: TRBV28; CDR3aa: CASSLGGHPMYGYTF; CDR3nt: TGTGCCAGCAGTTTAGGTGGACACCCCATGTATGGCTACACCTTC
d_gene: -; j_gene: TRBJ1-1; abundance: once; v_gene: TRBV28; CDR3aa: CASRLNTEAFF; CDR3nt: TGTGCCAGCAGACTCAACACTGAAGCTTTCTTT
d_gene: TRBD1; j_gene: TRBJ1-1; abundance: -; v_gene: TRBV19; CDR3aa: CASSPRGPTEAFF; CDR3nt: TGTGCCAGTAGCCCCAGGGGGCCAACTGAAGCTTTCTTT
d_gene: TRBD2; j_gene: TRBJ2-7; abundance: -; v_gene: TRBV5-1; CDR3aa: CASSLREGEQYF; CDR3nt: TGCGCCAGCAGCTTGAGGGAGGGCGAGCAGTACTTC
d_gene: -; j_gene: TRBJ1-1; abundance: -; v_gene: TRBV29-1; CDR3aa: CSVSLYLDRNTEAFF; CDR3nt: TGCAGCGTTTCTCTCTATTTGGACAGGAACACTGAAGCTTTCTTT
d_gene: TRBD1; j_gene: TRBJ2-1; abundance: once; v_gene: TRBV6-6; CDR3aa: CASSPSRGTGAYNEQFF; CDR3nt: TGTGCCAGCAGTCCATCTAGGGGGACAGGGGCCTACAATGAGCAGTTCTTC
d_gene: -; j_gene: TRBJ1-1; abundance: -; v_gene: TRBV5-1; CDR3aa: CASSLTGRSGTEAFF; CDR3nt: TGCGCCAGCAGCTTGACAGGGCGGTCGGGCACTGAAGCTTTCTTT
d_gene: TRBD1; j_gene: TRBJ1-4; abundance: -; v_gene: TRBV9; CDR3aa: CASSEQGAGTNEKLFF; CDR3nt: TGTGCCAGCAGCGAACAGGGGGCAGGTACTAATGAAAAACTGTTTTTT
d_gene: -; j_gene: TRBJ2-7; abundance: -; v_gene: TRBV12-3/TRBV12-4; CDR3aa: CASSTRGEQYF; CDR3nt: TGTGCCAGCAGTACCCGAGGGGAGCAGTACTTC
d_gene: -; j_gene: TRBJ1-2; abundance: -; v_gene: TRBV3-1/TRBV3-2; CDR3aa: CASSQVLSYTF; CDR3nt: TGTGCCAGCAGCCAAGTACTAAGCTACACCTTC
d_gene: -; j_gene: TRBJ2-3; abundance: -; v_gene: TRBV9; CDR3aa: CASSEGGQIFTDTQYF; CDR3nt: TGTGCCAGCAGCGAGGGGGGACAGATCTTCACAGATACGCAGTATTTT
d_gene: -; j_gene: TRBJ1-3; abundance: -; v_gene: TRBV12-3/TRBV12-4; CDR3aa: CASSLQGNTIYF; CDR3nt: TGTGCCAGCAGTTTACAGGGAAACACCATATATTTT
d_gene: TRBD2; j_gene: TRBJ2-3; abundance: -; v_gene: TRBV5-1; CDR3aa: CASSLEPSGIDTQYF; CDR3nt: TGCGCCAGCAGCTTGGAGCCTAGCGGGATAGATACGCAGTATTTT
d_gene: -; j_gene: TRBJ1-5; abundance: once; v_gene: TRBV27; CDR3aa: CASSLDARGNQPQHF; CDR3nt: TGTGCCAGCAGTTTAGATGCGAGGGGCAATCAGCCCCAGCATTTT
d_gene: -; j_gene: TRBJ1-5; abundance: once; v_gene: TRBV2; CDR3aa: CASSAGENQPQHF; CDR3nt: TGTGCCAGCAGTGCGGGGGAGAATCAGCCCCAGCATTTT
d_gene: -; j_gene: TRBJ2-2; abundance: -; v_gene: TRBV11-2; CDR3aa: CASSLARGAGELFF; CDR3nt: TGTGCCAGCAGCTTAGCCAGGGGCGCCGGGGAGCTGTTTTTT
d_gene: TRBD2; j_gene: TRBJ2-7; abundance: -; v_gene: TRBV15; CDR3aa: CATSSGRGYEQYF; CDR3nt: TGTGCCACCAGCAGCGGGAGGGGCTACGAGCAGTACTTC
d_gene: -; j_gene: TRBJ2-1; abundance: -; v_gene: TRBV5-5; CDR3aa: CASSLGQKSSYNEQFF; CDR3nt: TGTGCCAGCAGCTTGGGACAGAAAAGCTCCTACAATGAGCAGTTCTTC
d_gene: -; j_gene: TRBJ1-2; abundance: once; v_gene: TRBV7-6; CDR3aa: CASSALDSNYGYTF; CDR3nt: TGTGCCAGCAGCGCCTTGGACAGTAACTATGGCTACACCTTC
d_gene: -; j_gene: TRBJ1-1; abundance: -; v_gene: TRBV5-1; CDR3aa: CASSFGEGLQAFF; CDR3nt: TGCGCCAGCAGCTTCGGCGAGGGACTTCAAGCTTTCTTT
d_gene: TRBD1; j_gene: TRBJ1-6; abundance: -; v_gene: TRBV6-1; CDR3aa: CASSKDRGAATPRSSYNSPLHF; CDR3nt: TGTGCCAGCAGTAAAGACAGGGGGGCAGCAACTCCCAGGAGCTCCTATAATTCACCCCTCCACTTT
d_gene: TRBD2; j_gene: TRBJ2-3; abundance: -; v_gene: TRBV7-9; CDR3aa: CASSPPGGSSTDTQYF; CDR3nt: TGTGCCAGCAGCCCACCGGGGGGGTCTAGCACAGATACGCAGTATTTT
d_gene: TRBD1; j_gene: TRBJ1-1; abundance: -; v_gene: TRBV14; CDR3aa: CASTPGQMNTEAFF; CDR3nt: TGTGCCAGCACACCGGGACAGATGAACACTGAAGCTTTCTTT
d_gene: TRBD2; j_gene: TRBJ2-1; abundance: -; v_gene: TRBV4-2; CDR3aa: CASSQDREGAYNEQFF; CDR3nt: TGTGCCAGCAGCCAAGACCGGGAGGGAGCCTACAATGAGCAGTTCTTC
d_gene: -; j_gene: TRBJ1-2; abundance: -; v_gene: TRBV3-1/TRBV3-2; CDR3aa: CASSQNWGGQGNYGYTF; CDR3nt: TGTGCCAGCAGCCAGAACTGGGGGGGGCAGGGGAACTATGGCTACACCTTC
d_gene: -; j_gene: TRBJ2-2; abundance: few; v_gene: TRBV24-1; CDR3aa: CATSNPEANTGELFF; CDR3nt: TGTGCCACCTCCAATCCTGAGGCGAACACCGGGGAGCTGTTTTTT
d_gene: TRBD1; j_gene: TRBJ1-1; abundance: -; v_gene: TRBV5-1; CDR3aa: CASSLGTGGSGGTEAFF; CDR3nt: TGCGCCAGCAGCCTCGGGACAGGGGGCTCCGGTGGGACTGAAGCTTTCTTT
d_gene: TRBD2; j_gene: TRBJ2-3; abundance: -; v_gene: TRBV3-1/TRBV3-2; CDR3aa: CASSRSLLAGIVTDTQYF; CDR3nt: TGTGCCAGCAGCCGATCACTACTAGCGGGGATAGTCACAGATACGCAGTATTTT
d_gene: TRBD2; j_gene: TRBJ2-7; abundance: -; v_gene: TRBV5-1; CDR3aa: CASSAGSGPTYEQYF; CDR3nt: TGCGCCAGCAGCGCCGGTAGCGGGCCAACCTACGAGCAGTACTTC
d_gene: TRBD2; j_gene: TRBJ2-5; abundance: -; v_gene: TRBV3-1/TRBV3-2; CDR3aa: CASSQGLAGEETQYF; CDR3nt: TGTGCCAGCAGCCAGGGACTAGCGGGGGAAGAGACCCAGTACTTC